The TCR beta chain under discussion was sequenced for a study of blood T cell repertoires in COVID-19. As for the study in general: Acute-phase and convalescent COVID-19 samples originated in the United States, Italy and Spain.

The CDR3 is 15 amino acids. V gave up 4 bases and J gave up 3 bases, with 15 bases separating them. Germline V gene data show CDR1 as SGHNT and CDR2 as YENEEA. TCRdb's copy holds only in-frame clones and misses some; the assay was immunoSEQ multiplex PCR. The sample has about 68,000 clones; 80% are singletons. This sequence joins TRBV11-3 and TRBJ1-1; D possibly corresponds to TRBD1 (6 bases). The clonotype was recovered from a human donor in a cohort sampled during active COVID-19. Sequenced: peripheral blood. CDR3 sequence (DNA): TGTGCCAGCAGCTGGCCGGACAGTCGGGACACTGAAGCTTTCTTT. It specifies CASSWPDSRDTEAFF.